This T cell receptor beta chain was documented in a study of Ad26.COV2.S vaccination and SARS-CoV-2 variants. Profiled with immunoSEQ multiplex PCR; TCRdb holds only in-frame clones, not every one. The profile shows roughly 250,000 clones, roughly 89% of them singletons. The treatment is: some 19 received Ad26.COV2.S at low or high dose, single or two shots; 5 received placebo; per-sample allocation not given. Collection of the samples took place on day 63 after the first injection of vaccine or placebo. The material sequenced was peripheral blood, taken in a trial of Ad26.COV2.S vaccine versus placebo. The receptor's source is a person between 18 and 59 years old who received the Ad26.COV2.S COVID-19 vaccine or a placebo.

Here the CDR3 reads CASRALGIIWGGPYEQYV. CDR3 DNA: TGTGCCAGCCGGGCCCTTGGGATTATTTGGGGGGGGCCCTACGAGCAGTACGTC. This chain connects TRBV7-8 to TRBJ2-7, with D maybe TRBD2 (7 bases). Germline-derived CDR1 and CDR2 are SGHVS and FQNEAQ. V gave up 8 bases and J gave up 2 bases, with 28 bases separating them. The CDR3 runs to 18 residues.